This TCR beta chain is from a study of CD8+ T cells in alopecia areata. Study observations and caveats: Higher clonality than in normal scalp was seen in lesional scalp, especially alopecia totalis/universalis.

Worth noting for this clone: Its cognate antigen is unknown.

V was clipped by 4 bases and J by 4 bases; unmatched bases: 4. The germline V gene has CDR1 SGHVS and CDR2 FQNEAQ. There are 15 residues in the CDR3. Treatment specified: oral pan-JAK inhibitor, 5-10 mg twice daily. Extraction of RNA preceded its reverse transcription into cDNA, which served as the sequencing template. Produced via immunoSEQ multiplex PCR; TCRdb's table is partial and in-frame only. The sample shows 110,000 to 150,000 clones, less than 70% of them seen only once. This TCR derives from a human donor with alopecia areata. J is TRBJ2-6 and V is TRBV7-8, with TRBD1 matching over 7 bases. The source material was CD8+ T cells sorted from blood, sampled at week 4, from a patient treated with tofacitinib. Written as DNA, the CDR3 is TGTGCCAGCAGCTCAGGGGGTTACGGGGCCAACGTCCTGACTTTC. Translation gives CASSSGGYGANVLTF.